Shown below are 31 T cell receptor beta chains from a single sample sequenced in a study of brain T cells in children with intractable seizures. The data were produced by immunoSEQ multiplex PCR, yet TCRdb's version contains in-frame clones alone and is incomplete. The sample contains 300,000 to 400,000 clones, about 94% of which appear only once. Noted time point: blood from clinic visit 5 months post-surgery; TSC patient then seizure free. Material: peripheral blood, obtained 4 to 6 months after surgery. The receptors were sampled from a boy in the first two years of life with tuberous sclerosis and intractable seizures.

V and J are TRBV25-1 and TRBJ2-7, with TRBD1 as a possible D gene (5 bases). Between the trimmed V and J ends, which lost 4 bases and 3 bases, there was a span of 10 bases. The CDR3 runs to 13 residues. Per the germline V gene, CDR1 is MGHDK and CDR2 is SYGVNS. CDR3 region: CASSGYQGYEQYF. CDR3 nucleotide sequence: TGTGCCAGCAGTGGGTACCAGGGCTACGAGCAGTACTTC.

This chain links TRBV27 with TRBJ2-2; no clear D gene. The CDR3 totals 13 residues. V lost 5 bases, J lost 8 bases, and 12 bases lay in between. Germline values: CDR1 MNHEY, CDR2 SMNVEV (reference sequence). DNA for the CDR3: TGTGCCAGCAGTGTGTCGGCCGAGGGGGAGCTGTTTTTT. Translated: CASSVSAEGELFF.

The CDR3 loop reads CASSYVRTSTDTQYF. CDR3 nucleotide sequence: TGTGCCAGCAGTTACGTGAGGACGAGCACAGATACGCAGTATTTT. The chain employs TRBV6-5 and TRBJ2-3; D unclear. Trimming shortened V by 2 bases and J by 0 bases, and 9 bases separated the two germline ends. The length of the CDR3 is 15 residues. The germline V gene has CDR1 MNHEY and CDR2 SVGAGI.

The chain combines TRBV24-1 with TRBJ2-1, with 9 bases fitting TRBD1. Germline V lookup: CDR1 KGHDR, CDR2 SFDVKD. The length of the CDR3 is 17 residues. The ends lost 3 bases at V and 1 base at J; junction bases unmatched: 6. The CDR3 DNA is TGTGCCACCAGTGATCTGCCCGGGACAGGGTCCTACAATGAGCAGTTCTTC. It encodes CATSDLPGTGSYNEQFF.

The table lists this clone with a count of one. The chain joins TRBV4-1 to TRBJ2-2; D unresolved. Germline V gene lookup returns CDR1 MGHRA and CDR2 YSYEKL. Trimming took 5 bases from V and 6 from J, leaving 19 bases between them. This CDR3 has 16 residues. Here the CDR3 DNA reads TGCGCCAGCAGCACTGTACACCAAGAGGTCCCCGGGGAGCTGTTTTTT. This encodes CASSTVHQEVPGELFF.

CDR3 sequence: CASSPRQGLDNEQFF. In nucleotides, the CDR3 is TGTGCCAGTAGTCCGCGGCAGGGGTTGGACAATGAGCAGTTCTTC. The chain uses TRBV19 and TRBJ2-1; D may be TRBD1 (6 bases). CDR1 LNHDA and CDR2 SQIVND come from the germline V gene (reference sequence). CDR3 length: 15 amino acids. V lost 5 bases and J 5 bases, leaving 16 bases between the germline ends.

The V call is TRBV13, the J call TRBJ2-1; the D call may be TRBD1 or TRBD2 (5 bases each). The length of the CDR3 is 14 residues. The V end was cut by 3 bases, the J end by 8 bases, with 14 bases between. Germline loops: CDR1 PRHDT, CDR2 FYEKMQ (reference sequence). For the CDR3, the DNA is TGTGCCAGCAGCTTCGGCCCGGTGGGGGATGAGCAGTTCTTC. Translation: CASSFGPVGDEQFF.

Here the CDR3 reads CASSDNGYTF. The CDR3 DNA reads TGTGCCAGCTCCGACAATGGCTACACCTTC. This sequence joins TRBV28 and TRBJ1-2; unclear D gene. CDR1 is MDHEN and CDR2 is SYDVKM in the germline V gene. V was cut by 8 bases and J by 6 bases, with 7 bases left in between. The CDR3 runs to 10 residues.

This chain joins TRBV6-5 and TRBJ2-7; D gene unclear. Deletions cut 2 bases from V and 2 bases from J, with 7 bases between. CDR3 length: 13 amino acids. Germline V lookup: CDR1 MNHEY, CDR2 SVGAGI. The CDR3 loop is CASSYAGPYEQYF. Here the CDR3 DNA reads TGTGCCAGCAGTTACGCAGGTCCCTACGAGCAGTACTTC.

CDR3 bases: TGTGCCTGGAGTAGGGGGGTTCGGTATAATTCACCCCTCCACTTT. Amino acids: CAWSRGVRYNSPLHF. The chain uses TRBV30 and TRBJ1-6, with D possibly matching TRBD1 (6 bases). CDR1 is GTSNPN, CDR2 SVGIG, per germline (reference sequence). CDR3 length: 15 amino acids. Deletions cut 2 bases from V and 4 bases from J, with 12 bases between.

J is TRBJ2-5 and V is TRBV28, with 7 positions matching TRBD1. V was clipped by 7 bases and J by 2 bases; unmatched bases: 1. The CDR3 extends over 12 amino acids. The V gene's germline CDR1 is MDHEN and CDR2 SYDVKM. The CDR3 loop reads CASKQGQETQYF. The DNA of the CDR3 is TGTGCCAGCAAACAGGGGCAAGAGACCCAGTACTTC.

The chain links TRBV19 to TRBJ2-4; 13 nucleotides match TRBD2. Germline-derived CDR1 and CDR2 are LNHDA and SQIVND (reference sequence). Losses at the gene ends were 4 bases for V and 1 base for J; bases not matched to a gene: 7. The CDR3 runs 18 residues. CDR3 bases: TGTGCCAGTAGTAGGACTAGCGGGAGAAATTGGGCCAAAAACATTCAGTACTTC. It translates to CASSRTSGRNWAKNIQYF.

V and J are TRBV10-3 and TRBJ2-7; D may be TRBD1 or TRBD2 (5 bases each). Between the trimmed V and J ends, which lost 1 base and 3 bases, there was a span of 13 bases. The CDR3 totals 15 residues. Germline V lookup: CDR1 ENHRY, CDR2 SYGVKD. This CDR3 is CAISEFFRAGYEQYF. In nucleotides, the CDR3 is TGTGCCATCAGTGAGTTTTTCAGGGCGGGCTACGAGCAGTACTTC.

This chain joins TRBV6-5 and TRBJ1-1; TRBD1 matches 7 bases. Trimming cost V 6 bases and J 6 bases; bases outside gene matches: 10. Germline lookup yields CDR1 MNHEY and CDR2 SVGAGI. The CDR3 spans 14 residues. The CDR3 nucleotides read TGTGCCAGCAGGGTTGACAGGGCAGTAGCTGAAGCTTTCTTT. Its protein is CASRVDRAVAEAFF.

J is TRBJ2-1 and V is TRBV18, with D perhaps TRBD2 (5 bases). CDR3 length equals 16 residues. V lost 3 bases and J lost 0, with 12 bases in between. Per germline, CDR1 KGHSH and CDR2 LQKENI. The CDR3 sequence is CASSPQAESSYNEQFF. The CDR3, as DNA: TGTGCCAGCTCACCGCAAGCGGAAAGCTCCTACAATGAGCAGTTCTTC.

The chain recombines TRBV28 with TRBJ2-7, with D perhaps given as TRBD1 or TRBD2 (5 bases each). The CDR3 has 14 amino acids. V lost 7 bases to trimming and J lost 3 bases, with 16 bases between them. Looked up from germline, CDR1 is MDHEN and CDR2 is SYDVKM. Here the CDR3 DNA reads TGTGCCAGCACCTCAGGGACCTTGGGCTACGAGCAGTACTTC. Its translation: CASTSGTLGYEQYF.

The chain carries TRBV19 and TRBJ1-5; no firm D call. Trimming shortened V by 5 bases and J by 7 bases, and 18 bases separated the two germline ends. Germline-derived CDR1 and CDR2 are LNHDA and SQIVND (reference sequence). The CDR3 extends over 15 amino acids. The CDR3 bases are TGTGCCAGTAGTCCGGGGTACGGGTCGGAACAGCCCCAGCATTTT. Encoded protein: CASSPGYGSEQPQHF. Full variable domain (outside the CDR3, taken from reference TRBV19 and TRBJ1-5): DGGITQSPKYLFRKEGQNVTLSCEQNLNHDAMYWYRQDPGQGLRLIYYSQIVNDFQKGDIAEGYSVSREKKESFPLTVTSAQKNPTAFYLCASSPGYGSEQPQHFGDGTRLSIL.

This clone was detected ten times or more. The V gene is TRBV4-1, the J gene TRBJ2-1; 7 positions agree with TRBD1. V shed 0 bases, J shed 6 bases, and the junction held 5 bases outside the gene matches. The V gene's germline CDR1 is MGHRA and CDR2 YSYEKL. The CDR3 runs to 15 residues. CDR3 coding DNA: TGCGCCAGCAGCCAAGACAGGGGGATGGTCAATGAGCAGTTCTTC. It specifies CASSQDRGMVNEQFF.

The genes are TRBV9 and TRBJ2-2, with unresolved D. The germline CDR1 and CDR2 sequences are SGDLS and YYNGEE. CDR3 length: 14 residues. With 0 bases removed from V and 1 base from J, the gap between germline ends came to 4 bases. CDR3 DNA sequence: TGTGCCAGCAGCGTAGAACAGAACACCGGGGAGCTGTTTTTT. The encoded protein is CASSVEQNTGELFF.

J is TRBJ1-2 and V is TRBV10-3; 8 bases agree with TRBD1. J gave up 6 bases and V 0 bases, and 6 bases lay outside the gene matches. The CDR3 covers 15 residues. CDR1 ENHRY and CDR2 SYGVKD come from the germline V gene. This CDR3 reads CAISESVQGADGYTF. CDR3 bases: TGTGCCATCAGTGAGTCGGTGCAGGGGGCGGATGGCTACACCTTC.

The rearrangement links TRBV5-5 to TRBJ1-2; D is possibly TRBD1 (5 bases). Germline CDR1 and CDR2: SGHKS and YYEKEE (reference sequence). This CDR3 region has 15 residues. V was cut by 4 bases and J by 0 bases, with 13 bases left in between. CDR3 sequence: CASSVMTEANYGYTF. The DNA of the CDR3 is TGTGCCAGCAGCGTCATGACAGAAGCTAACTATGGCTACACCTTC.

The rearrangement uses TRBV7-9 and TRBJ1-4; 9 bases agree with TRBD1. This CDR3 is 15 amino acids long. Trimming removed 5 bases from V and 7 bases from J; junction bases left unmatched: 8. The germline V gene encodes CDR1 SEHNR and CDR2 FQNEAQ (reference sequence). CDR3 amino acids: CASSRQTGGSEKLFF. The CDR3 DNA is TGTGCCAGCAGCAGACAGACAGGGGGGAGTGAAAAACTGTTTTTT.

The chain recombines TRBV11-3 with TRBJ2-1; a possible D gene is TRBD1 (5 bases). The CDR3 is 17 amino acids. The germline V gene encodes CDR1 SGHNT and CDR2 YENEEA. V was shortened by 3 bases and J by 0 bases, with 15 bases between the two germline ends. DNA of the CDR3: TGTGCCAGCAGCTTTAGGGGAATCCAGAGCTCCTACAATGAGCAGTTCTTC. This translates into CASSFRGIQSSYNEQFF.

The rearrangement links TRBV4-2 to TRBJ2-7, with TRBD2 as a possible D gene (6 bases). The CDR3 loop spans 15 amino acids. V was pared by 5 bases and J by 3 bases, with 17 bases between. CDR1 LGHNA and CDR2 YNFKEQ come from the germline V gene. The CDR3 DNA sequence: TGTGCCAGCAGCTCCCGACTAGTGGGGGGCTACGAGCAGTACTTC. Its protein is CASSSRLVGGYEQYF.

This chain joins TRBV11-1 and TRBJ2-7, with D unclear. The CDR3 length is 14 residues. V lost 0 bases to trimming and J lost 0 bases, with 6 bases between them. CDR1 and CDR2 from the germline V gene are SGHAT and FQDESV (reference sequence). This CDR3 reads CASSLAGSSYEQYF. The CDR3, as DNA: TGTGCCAGCAGCTTAGCTGGGTCCTCCTACGAGCAGTACTTC.

The chain recombines TRBV29-1 with TRBJ1-5; TRBD1 aligns across 7 bases. The trim removed 4 bases at V and 1 base at J, leaving 4 bases unmatched. CDR3 length: 14 residues. Germline assignment: CDR1 SQVTM and CDR2 ANQGSEA. The CDR3 loop reads CSVVEGASNQPQHF. The CDR3 DNA sequence: TGCAGCGTTGTAGAGGGGGCCAGCAATCAGCCCCAGCATTTT.

The CDR3 coding sequence is TGTGCCAGCACGTCCAGGGACAGATACTACGAGCAGTACTTC. Its protein is CASTSRDRYYEQYF. This chain connects TRBV27 to TRBJ2-7; 7 bases map to TRBD1. J was trimmed by 3 bases and V by 7 bases; bases with no gene match: 9. Germline lookup yields CDR1 MNHEY and CDR2 SMNVEV (reference sequence). This CDR3 is built from 14 residues.

This chain links TRBV13 with TRBJ1-1; D is unclear. CDR1 and CDR2 (germline): PRHDT, FYEKMQ (reference sequence). The CDR3 is 14 residues long. The V end lost 2 bases, the J end lost 0 bases, and 7 bases lay between the germline ends. CDR3 coding DNA: TGTGCCAGCAGCTTAATTGGAGTGAACACTGAAGCTTTCTTT. This gives the protein CASSLIGVNTEAFF.

The chain employs TRBV4-1 and TRBJ1-2; TRBD1 matches at 7 bases. There are 15 residues in the CDR3. The junction had 7 bases not matched to a gene; V was cut back by 2 bases and J by 4 bases. CDR1 and CDR2 (germline): MGHRA, YSYEKL. Written as DNA, the CDR3 is TGCGCCAGCAGCCAACCCAGGGACAGCCTCTATGGCTACACCTTC. Translated, it gives CASSQPRDSLYGYTF.

In this sample, this clone turned up once. The V gene is TRBV5-4, the J gene TRBJ1-1; no clear D. CDR1 is SGHNT and CDR2 is YYREEE in the germline V gene (reference sequence). The V and J ends lost 2 bases and 1 base respectively, with 9 bases between them. The CDR3 covers 14 residues. CDR3 in amino acids: CASSFGPGNTEAFF. In DNA, the CDR3 is TGTGCCAGCAGCTTTGGTCCGGGGAACACTGAAGCTTTCTTT.

The chain combines TRBV10-3 with TRBJ1-1; maybe TRBD1 (5 bases). CDR3 size: 16 residues. Germline CDR1 ENHRY, CDR2 SYGVKD. V was cut by 0 bases and J by 0 bases, with 11 bases left in between. CDR3 sequence reads: CAISESPGLMNTEAFF. CDR3 sequence (DNA): TGTGCCATCAGTGAGTCCCCAGGGCTCATGAACACTGAAGCTTTCTTT.